A single sample is the source of the 32 T cell receptor beta chains below, sequenced in a study of PD-1 blockade in classical Hodgkin lymphoma. Described time point: cycle 4 day 1 (C4D1), after less than seven weeks of nivolumab. After autologous stem cell transplantation all patients relapsed, and prior brentuximab vedotin exposure differed between cohorts. From thawed PBMCs, CD8+ T cells were isolated by magnetic negative selection. The protocol was immunoSEQ multiplex PCR, while the TCRdb copy is restricted to in-frame clones and leaves out a portion. The table shows just under 10,000 clones, with less than 80% occurring only once. The specimen was CD8+ T cells from blood, collected before the fourth cycle of nivolumab. The receptors shown here come from a human donor with classical Hodgkin lymphoma.

The chain couples TRBV7-3 to TRBJ1-1; TRBD1 aligns across 7 bases. V was clipped by 4 bases and J by 3 bases; unmatched bases: 5. CDR3 length: 14 amino acids. In germline, CDR1 is SGHTA, CDR2 FQGTGA. The CDR3 spells CASSSIGGDTEAFF. The CDR3 nucleotides read TGTGCCAGCAGCTCGATAGGGGGCGACACTGAAGCTTTCTTT.

The rearrangement links TRBV6-5 to TRBJ1-6; D remains ambiguous. Between the trimmed V and J ends, which lost 8 bases and 8 bases, there was a span of 16 bases. From germline, CDR1 is MNHEY and CDR2 SVGAGI. CDR3 length equals 14 residues. CDR3 sequence: CASAVASGHSPLHF. The CDR3 bases are TGTGCCAGCGCGGTCGCCTCAGGCCATTCACCCCTCCACTTT.

This clone showed up just once. CDR3 sequence reads: CASSVDGGQGDTGELFF. The CDR3 bases are TGTGCCAGCAGCGTAGACGGGGGGCAGGGCGACACCGGGGAGCTGTTTTTT. The V call is TRBV9, the J call TRBJ2-2; maybe TRBD2 (7 bases). There are 17 residues in the CDR3. Germline V gene data show CDR1 as SGDLS and CDR2 as YYNGEE. V dropped 0 bases and J dropped 3 bases, with 15 bases sitting between them.

V and J are TRBV4-1 and TRBJ1-1; D possibly corresponds to TRBD1 (5 bases). The CDR3 covers 15 residues. Germline V CDR1 and CDR2: MGHRA, YSYEKL. Trimming cost V 0 bases and J 1 base, with 9 bases left between them. The CDR3 region is CASSQEGDANTEAFF. The CDR3 DNA reads as TGCGCCAGCAGCCAAGAGGGGGACGCGAACACTGAAGCTTTCTTT.

The chain has TRBV11-3 and TRBJ2-2; perhaps TRBD1 as D (6 bases). Trimming left V 0 bases short and J 3 bases short, with 11 bases between. This CDR3 spans 16 amino acids. Germline-derived CDR1 and CDR2 are SGHNT and YENEEA. CDR3 DNA sequence: TGTGCCAGCAGCTTAGAAGCCAGGGGTTACACCGGGGAGCTGTTTTTT. The encoded protein is CASSLEARGYTGELFF.

The chain carries TRBV4-1 and TRBJ2-6, with TRBD1 matching 7 bases. The trim removed 1 base at V and 0 bases at J, leaving 6 bases unmatched. Germline V gene lookup returns CDR1 MGHRA and CDR2 YSYEKL. The CDR3 totals 18 residues. In nucleotides, the CDR3 is TGCGCCAGCAGCCAAGTTCAAGGGGGCGGCTCTGGGGCCAACGTCCTGACTTTC. This sequence encodes CASSQVQGGGSGANVLTF.

This chain links TRBV7-9 with TRBJ2-7, with D possibly being TRBD2 (6 bases). Germline CDR1 reads SEHNR; CDR2 reads FQNEAQ (reference sequence). V was shortened by 3 bases and J by 5 bases, with 11 bases between the two germline ends. This CDR3 has 13 residues. CDR3 residues: CASSFTSYDEQYF. The CDR3 DNA is TGTGCCAGCAGCTTTACTAGCTATGACGAGCAGTACTTC.

CDR3 amino acids: CAGEGAEDYGYTF. Written as DNA, the CDR3 is TGTGCCGGGGAGGGGGCTGAAGACTATGGCTACACCTTC. The chain employs TRBV30 and TRBJ1-2; 7 nucleotides agree with TRBD1. The CDR3 loop spans 13 amino acids. V shed 8 bases and J 3 bases; nucleotides not matched to a gene: 9. Germline CDR1 reads GTSNPN; CDR2 reads SVGIG (reference sequence).

The rearrangement uses TRBV13 and TRBJ2-7, with a possible D match to TRBD1 (5 bases). CDR3 length equals 15 residues. The germline CDR1 and CDR2 sequences are PRHDT and FYEKMQ (reference sequence). V lost 0 bases to trimming and J lost 0 bases, with 9 bases between them. CDR3 bases: TGTGCCAGCAGCTTAGGCGCTGGGGCCTCCTACGAGCAGTACTTC. Its translation is CASSLGAGASYEQYF.

This sequence joins TRBV25-1 and TRBJ1-6; 10 bases are a match to TRBD1. The CDR3 has 16 residues. Germline CDR1 and CDR2: MGHDK and SYGVNS. Germline trimming cut 4 bases from V and 5 bases from J; bases unmatched to any gene: 5. This CDR3 is CASSVGQGLHNSPLHF. The CDR3 DNA reads as TGTGCCAGCAGTGTGGGACAGGGGCTCCATAATTCACCCCTCCACTTT.

This clone was recorded a few times. The chain combines TRBV5-4 with TRBJ2-1; unclear D gene. V was cut by 1 base and J by 13 bases, with 12 bases left in between. The CDR3 length is 12 residues. Looked up from germline, CDR1 is SGHNT and CDR2 is YYREEE (reference sequence). This CDR3 reads CASSLFGRAQFF. The CDR3 DNA sequence: TGTGCCAGCAGCTTGTTCGGTAGGGCCCAGTTCTTC.

The V and J genes are TRBV6-5 and TRBJ1-2; D is unresolved. Trimming left V 0 bases short and J 8 bases short, with 10 bases between. This CDR3 comprises 13 residues. Germline loops: CDR1 MNHEY, CDR2 SVGAGI. Written as DNA, the CDR3 is TGTGCCAGCAGTTACTCGGTGCGGGGAGGCTACACCTTC. Translated, it gives CASSYSVRGGYTF.

This chain links TRBV9 with TRBJ2-3; 7 nucleotides match TRBD1. The junction had 10 bases not matched to a gene; V was cut back by 7 bases and J by 5 bases. CDR3 length: 14 amino acids. The V gene's germline CDR1 is SGDLS and CDR2 YYNGEE. The chain's CDR3 is CASAWKGAGDTQYF. The CDR3 nucleotides are TGTGCCAGCGCCTGGAAGGGGGCGGGAGATACGCAGTATTTT.

The V gene is TRBV28, the J gene TRBJ1-1; perhaps TRBD1 as D (6 bases). The CDR3 has 12 residues. Germline assignment: CDR1 MDHEN and CDR2 SYDVKM. Trimming stripped 5 bases from V and 7 bases from J, with 11 bases between. DNA of the CDR3: TGTGCCAGCAGTGACAGGTTCCTTGAAGCTTTCTTT. Protein: CASSDRFLEAFF.

The chain joins TRBV7-9 to TRBJ1-6; D gene uncertain. The CDR3 has 15 amino acids. The V gene's germline CDR1 is SEHNR and CDR2 FQNEAQ (reference sequence). Trimming removed 1 base at V and 8 bases at J, with 12 bases between. The chain's CDR3 is CASSLVLGGDSPLHF. As DNA, the CDR3 is TGTGCCAGCAGCTTAGTGTTGGGTGGGGATTCACCCCTCCACTTT.

J is TRBJ2-3 and V is TRBV14; 10 nucleotides align to TRBD2. V gave up 4 bases and J gave up 5 bases; unmatched junction bases: 6. The CDR3 is made up of 15 amino acids. The germline CDR1 and CDR2 sequences are SGHDN and FVKESK. Here the CDR3 reads CASSLLAGLLDTQYF. The CDR3 DNA reads as TGTGCCAGCAGCCTACTAGCGGGATTGCTAGATACGCAGTATTTT.

The chain carries TRBV9 and TRBJ2-5; 9 bases are shared with TRBD2. Per the germline V gene, CDR1 is SGDLS and CDR2 is YYNGEE. Trimming took 3 bases from V and 4 from J; bases not matched to a gene: 10. There are 16 residues in the CDR3. The CDR3 nucleotides are TGTGCCAGCAGCGCCACTAGCGGGCGTTCGGTAGAGACCCAGTACTTC. It encodes CASSATSGRSVETQYF.

The count of this clone is one. The chain recombines TRBV2 with TRBJ1-5; TRBD1 is a possible D gene (5 bases). Trimming took 7 bases from V and 3 from J, leaving 10 bases between them. The CDR3 extends over 13 amino acids. Germline V gene sequence: CDR1 SNHLY, CDR2 FYNNEI. CDR3 DNA: TGTGCCAGCAAAGACAGCTACAATCAGCCCCAGCATTTT. Its protein is CASKDSYNQPQHF. The variable domain in full, completed from reference TRBV2 and TRBJ1-5, reads EPEVTQTPSHQVTQMGQEVILRCVPISNHLYFYWYRQILGQKVEFLVSFYNNEISEKSEIFDDQFSVERPDGSNFTLKIRSTKLEDSAMYFCASKDSYNQPQHFGDGTRLSIL.

J is TRBJ2-2 and V is TRBV5-1; 7 bases fit TRBD1. This CDR3 is 14 amino acids long. Germline V gives CDR1 SGHRS, CDR2 YFSETQ. V was pared by 3 bases and J by 6 bases, with 5 bases of the junction left unmatched. In DNA, the CDR3 is TGCGCCAGCAGCTCCTACAGGGGTGCCGGGGAGCTGTTTTTT. It is translated as CASSSYRGAGELFF.

The rearrangement joins TRBV9 to TRBJ2-1; 9 positions agree with TRBD2. CDR1 and CDR2 from the germline V gene are SGDLS and YYNGEE. The CDR3 is 14 residues long. V shed 0 bases and J 5 bases; nucleotides not matched to a gene: 0. As DNA, the CDR3 is TGTGCCAGCAGCGTAGGCGGGGGGGACAATGAGCAGTTCTTC. As protein: CASSVGGGDNEQFF.

The V call is TRBV27, the J call TRBJ2-3; D is unresolved. There are 12 residues in the CDR3. CDR1 MNHEY and CDR2 SMNVEV come from the germline V gene (reference sequence). The ends were cut back, 4 bases at V and 4 bases at J, with 6 bases in the middle. The CDR3 DNA sequence: TGTGCCAGCAGTTATGGGCCAGATACGCAGTATTTT. It specifies CASSYGPDTQYF.

The rearrangement joins TRBV21-1 to TRBJ2-5. TRBV21-1 is noted as a pseudogene. The CDR3 has 14 amino acids. The DNA for the CDR3 is TGTGCCAGCAGCAAGGGGGAGAAGGAAGAGACCCAGTACTTC. Amino acids: CASSKGEKEETQYF.

This clone is a singleton in its sample. The chain links TRBV15 to TRBJ2-5; D perhaps matches TRBD2 (6 bases). The J call may be incorrect, as the DNA end agrees better with TRBJ2-7. Germline lookup yields CDR1 LNHNV and CDR2 YYDKDF (reference sequence). The CDR3 consists of 14 residues. The CDR3 here is CATSRRGTFHEQYF. CDR3 coding DNA: TGTGCCACCAGCCGGCGAGGGACTTTCCACGAGCAGTACTTC.

V is TRBV19 and J is TRBJ1-5, with D tentatively TRBD1 (5 bases). V was trimmed by 5 bases and J by 0 bases, leaving 11 bases between them. Germline loops: CDR1 LNHDA, CDR2 SQIVND (reference sequence). The CDR3 is made up of 15 amino acids. CDR3: CASSPGRLSNQPQHF. The CDR3 coding sequence is TGTGCCAGTAGTCCGGGACGCCTTAGCAATCAGCCCCAGCATTTT. Drawing the rest from reference TRBV19 and TRBJ1-5, the complete variable domain is DGGITQSPKYLFRKEGQNVTLSCEQNLNHDAMYWYRQDPGQGLRLIYYSQIVNDFQKGDIAEGYSVSREKKESFPLTVTSAQKNPTAFYLCASSPGRLSNQPQHFGDGTRLSIL.

The chain links TRBV6-6 to TRBJ2-3; either TRBD1 or TRBD2 may supply D (6 bases each). The ends were cut back, 6 bases at V and 4 bases at J, with 17 bases in the middle. The germline V gene encodes CDR1 MNHNY and CDR2 SVGAGI (reference sequence). The CDR3 loop spans 15 amino acids. CDR3 bases: TGTGCCAGCAGAGACCTGGGGGGCTGGTCAGATACGCAGTATTTT. Its protein product is CASRDLGGWSDTQYF.

The chain couples TRBV19 to TRBJ1-1, with 8 bases lining up with TRBD1. Germline values: CDR1 LNHDA, CDR2 SQIVND (reference sequence). CDR3 length: 16 amino acids. J gave up 1 base and V 3 bases, and 7 bases lay outside the gene matches. CDR3 DNA: TGTGCCAGTAGTATTGGGACAGGCCTAGGGAACACTGAAGCTTTCTTT. Translating gives CASSIGTGLGNTEAFF.

This chain connects TRBV6-6 to TRBJ2-3; D not resolved. The V end was cut by 11 bases, the J end by 2 bases, with 11 bases between. Germline V CDR1 and CDR2: MNHNY, SVGAGI (reference sequence). The CDR3 consists of 12 residues. CDR3 loop: CAAGEDTDTQYF. The CDR3 nucleotides read TGTGCCGCCGGAGAAGACACAGATACGCAGTATTTT.

This clone was seen more than once but under ten times. For the CDR3, the DNA is TGTGCCAGCAGCTTTGGTAGGGAGGGATCCTACGAGCAGTACTTC. It translates to CASSFGREGSYEQYF. This chain links TRBV11-3 with TRBJ2-7; TRBD2 agrees at 7 bases. This CDR3 has 15 amino acids. V shed 3 bases and J 1 base; nucleotides not matched to a gene: 6. CDR1 SGHNT and CDR2 YENEEA come from the germline V gene.

The rearrangement joins TRBV15 to TRBJ1-4; D possibly corresponds to TRBD1 (5 bases). The germline V gene encodes CDR1 LNHNV and CDR2 YYDKDF (reference sequence). The CDR3 length is 16 residues. The V end lost 5 bases, the J end lost 3 bases, and 16 bases lay between the germline ends. In nucleotides, the CDR3 is TGTGCCACCAGCTTCCCCCAGGGTCGCGCTAATGAAAAACTGTTTTTT. This sequence encodes CATSFPQGRANEKLFF.

The rearrangement links TRBV5-5 to TRBJ1-1, with a possible D match to TRBD1 (5 bases). With 2 bases removed from V and 1 base from J, the gap between germline ends came to 9 bases. Germline CDR1 is SGHKS and CDR2 is YYEKEE (reference sequence). The CDR3 loop spans 14 amino acids. CDR3 in amino acids: CASSFLQGNTEAFF. As DNA, the CDR3 is TGTGCCAGCAGCTTTTTGCAGGGGAACACTGAAGCTTTCTTT.

The genes are TRBV6-6 and TRBJ1-2; 8 bases fit TRBD1. The CDR3 spans 12 residues. V was pared by 6 bases and J by 8 bases, with 5 bases of the junction left unmatched. Germline lookup yields CDR1 MNHNY and CDR2 SVGAGI (reference sequence). CDR3 bases: TGTGCCAGCAGATCGACAGGGGTCGGCTACACCTTC. Its translation: CASRSTGVGYTF.

V gene TRBV5-1 combines with J gene TRBJ2-3; D is ambiguous. This CDR3 region has 15 residues. Between the trimmed V and J ends, which lost 3 bases and 0 bases, there was a span of 11 bases. Germline CDR1 SGHRS, CDR2 YFSETQ. The CDR3 DNA reads TGCGCCAGCAGCTGGGCGCCAGCTAGCACAGATACGCAGTATTTT. Amino acids: CASSWAPASTDTQYF.